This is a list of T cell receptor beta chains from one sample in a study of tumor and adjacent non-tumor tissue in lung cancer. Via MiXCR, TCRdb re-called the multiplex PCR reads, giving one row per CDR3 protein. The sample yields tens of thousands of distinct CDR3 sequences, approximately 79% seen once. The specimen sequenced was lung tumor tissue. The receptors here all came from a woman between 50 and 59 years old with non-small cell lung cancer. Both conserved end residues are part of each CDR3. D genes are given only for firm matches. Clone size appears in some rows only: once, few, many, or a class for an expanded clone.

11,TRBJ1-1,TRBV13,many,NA,TGTGCCAGCAGCTGGAACACTGAAGCTTTCTTT,CASSWNTEAFF
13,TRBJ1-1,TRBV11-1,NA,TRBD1,TGTGCCAACAGCGAGACAGGGAACACTGAAGCTGTCTTT,CANSETGNTEAVF
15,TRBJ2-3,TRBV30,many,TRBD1,TGTGCCTGGCAACAGGGGATTGGAAGCACAGATACGCAGTATTTT,CAWQQGIGSTDTQYF
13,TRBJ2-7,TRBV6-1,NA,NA,TGTGCCAGCAGTGAGTTAGCGAACCACGGGCAGCACTTC,CASSELANHGQHF
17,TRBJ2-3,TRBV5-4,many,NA,TGTGCCAGCAGCTTGGGCGGTCTAGCGATCAGCACAGATACGCAGTATTTT,CASSLGGLAISTDTQYF
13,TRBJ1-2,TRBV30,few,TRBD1,TGTGCCTGTGACAGGGGGCCCCTGTATGGTTACACCTTC,CACDRGPLYGYTF
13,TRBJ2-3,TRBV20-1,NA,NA,TGCAGTGTGGCGAGAGAAGGGTCAGATACGCAGTATTTT,CSVAREGSDTQYF
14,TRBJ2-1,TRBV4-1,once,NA,TGCGCCAACAGCCAGGGGCAGGGGATGCATGAGCAGTTCTTC,CANSQGQGMHEQFF
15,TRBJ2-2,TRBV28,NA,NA,TGTGCCAGCAGTGCTGGGTATAAACACACCGGGGAGCTGTTTTTT,CASSAGYKHTGELFF
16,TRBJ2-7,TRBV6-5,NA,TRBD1,TGTGCCAGTAGTATGACAGGGGGCGCGGTTGGCTATGAGCAGTACTTC,CASSMTGGAVGYEQYF
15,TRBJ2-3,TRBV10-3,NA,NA,TGTGCCATCAGTGAGTCGTCGCTCTACACAGATACGCAATATTTT,CAISESSLYTDTQYF
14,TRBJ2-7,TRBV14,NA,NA,TGTGCCAGCAGCCAAGAGCCAGGACCCTACGAGCAGTACTTC,CASSQEPGPYEQYF
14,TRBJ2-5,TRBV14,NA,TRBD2,TGTGCCATCAGCCAAGTAGGACTAGAAGAGACGCAGTACTTC,CAISQVGLEETQYF
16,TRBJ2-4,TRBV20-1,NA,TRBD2,TGCAGTGCTAGAGATGGACCAGCGGGAGGCAAAAACATTCAGTACTTC,CSARDGPAGGKNIQYF
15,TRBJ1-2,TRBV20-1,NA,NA,TGCAGTGCTCTCATGGAACAGACCCTAAACTATGGCTACAACTTC,CSALMEQTLNYGYNF
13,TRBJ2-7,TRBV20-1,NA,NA,TGCAGTGTTAGGGAGAGCAGGGGCCACGAACAGTACTTC,CSVRESRGHEQYF
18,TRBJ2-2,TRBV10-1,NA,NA,TGCACCAGCAGTGAGTTCTCCAGCGGTAGCGTCGACTCCGGGGAGCTGTTTTTT,CTSSEFSSGSVDSGELFF
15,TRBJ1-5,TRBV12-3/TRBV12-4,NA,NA,TGTGCCAGCACTTTAGTGCAGGCATCGGGAGAGCCCCAGCATTTT,CASTLVQASGEPQHF
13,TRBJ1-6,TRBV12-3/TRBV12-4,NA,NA,TGTGCCAGCACATCCGGACTTGATTCACCCCTACACTTT,CASTSGLDSPLHF
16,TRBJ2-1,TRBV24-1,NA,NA,TGTGCTACCAGTAAGGCCAGCAGCAGATCCTGCAATGAGCAATTCTTC,CATSKASSRSCNEQFF
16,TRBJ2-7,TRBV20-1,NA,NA,TGCAGTGCTTACGAAACGAGAGCAGATAATTCCTACAAGCAGTACTTC,CSAYETRADNSYKQYF
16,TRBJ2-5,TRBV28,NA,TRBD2,TGTGCCAGAAGCCCCCCCACTAGCGAAGTAAGAGAGACCCAGTACTTC,CARSPPTSEVRETQYF
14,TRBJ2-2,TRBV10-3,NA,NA,TGTGCCATCAGTGAGTCCGGGGAGACAGTGGAGCTGTTTTTT,CAISESGETVELFF
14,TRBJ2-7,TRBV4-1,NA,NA,TGCGCCAGCAGCCATGGGCTAGCAACCTACGAGCAGTACTTC,CASSHGLATYEQYF
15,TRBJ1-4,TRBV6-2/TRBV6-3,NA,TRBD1,TGTGCCAGCCGTGACTCTGGGACAGCAAATGAAAAACTGTTTTTT,CASRDSGTANEKLFF
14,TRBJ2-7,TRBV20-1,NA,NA,TGCAGTGCTAGACCGATGGACATGGGGAAGGAGCAGTACTTC,CSARPMDMGKEQYF
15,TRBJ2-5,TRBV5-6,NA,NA,TGTGCCAGCACCAAACCGAGACGGGGGCGGGAGACCCTGTACTTC,CASTKPRRGRETLYF
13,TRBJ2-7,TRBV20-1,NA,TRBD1,TGCACTGCTGCAAGGACAGGGAGCTACGAGCAGTATTTC,CTAARTGSYEQYF
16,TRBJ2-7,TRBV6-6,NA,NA,TGTGCCAGCAGCTCGTACCGGAACCACAGCTCTTACGAGCAGTGCTTC,CASSSYRNHSSYEQCF
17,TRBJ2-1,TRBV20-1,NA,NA,TGCAGTGCTAGAGATGGGGGTAGCTGGAGTCCTCCGGCTGAGCGGTTCTTC,CSARDGGSWSPPAERFF
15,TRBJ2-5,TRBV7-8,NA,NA,TGTACCAGCAGATACCGACTAGGCTCGGGAGAGACCCAGTACTTC,CTSRYRLGSGETQYF
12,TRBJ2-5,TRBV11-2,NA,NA,TGTGCCAGCAGTCTTACAGGGGAGGCCCAATACTTC,CASSLTGEAQYF
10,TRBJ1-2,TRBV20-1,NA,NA,TGCAGTGCTAACGTCCGTGGCTACACGTTC,CSANVRGYTF
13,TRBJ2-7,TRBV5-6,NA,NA,TGTGCCAGCAGCTCCAACAGGGTCCACGAGCAGTACTTC,CASSSNRVHEQYF
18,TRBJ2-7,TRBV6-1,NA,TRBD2,TGTGCCAGCAGTGAAGCGTTAAGGGGCGGGGGGTGGAGCTACGGGCAGTACTTC,CASSEALRGGGWSYGQYF
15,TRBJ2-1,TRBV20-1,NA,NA,TGCAGTGCTAGAGGGGGGAAGGACCGGTTCAATGAGCACTTCTTC,CSARGGKDRFNEHFF
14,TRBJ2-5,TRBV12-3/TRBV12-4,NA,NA,NA,CVSSYWCLQETQYF
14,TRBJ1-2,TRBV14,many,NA,TGTGCCAGCAGCCAAGGGGCAAGGCGCTATGGCTACACCTTC,CASSQGARRYGYTF
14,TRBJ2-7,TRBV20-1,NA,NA,TGCAGGGCTAGAGTACTGGGTCCCAACTACGAGCAGTACTTC,CRARVLGPNYEQYF
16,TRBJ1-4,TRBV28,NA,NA,TGTGCCAGCAGTAAGAGAGGGAGCACAGCTAATGAAAAACTGTTTTTT,CASSKRGSTANEKLFF
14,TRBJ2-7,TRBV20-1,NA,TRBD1,TGCTGTGCTAGAGCCGGGACAGAGTCGTACGAGCAGTACTTC,CCARAGTESYEQYF
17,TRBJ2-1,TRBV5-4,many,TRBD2,TGTGCCAGCAGCTTTTTGGCGGGAGGGGGGCTGGGATATGAGCAGTTCTTC,CASSFLAGGGLGYEQFF
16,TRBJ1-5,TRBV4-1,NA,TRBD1,TGTGCCAGCAGCCAGATATGGGACAGTATCTCTCAGGCCCAGCATTTT,CASSQIWDSISQAQHF
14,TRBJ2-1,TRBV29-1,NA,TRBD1,TGCAGCGTGGGACAGAGGAGCTCCTACCATGAGCAGTTCTTC,CSVGQRSSYHEQFF
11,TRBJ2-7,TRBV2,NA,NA,TGTGTCACCAGTGTCGGTTACGAGCAGTATTTC,CVTSVGYEQYF
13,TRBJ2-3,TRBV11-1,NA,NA,TGTGCCAGCGGAGGGACAGTGATGGTTACGCAGTATTTT,CASGGTVMVTQYF
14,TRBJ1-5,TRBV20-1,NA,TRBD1,TGCAGTTCCAGAGACGGGACAGTCAATCAGCCCCAGCATTTT,CSSRDGTVNQPQHF
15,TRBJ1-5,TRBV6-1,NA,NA,TGTGCCAATGGGACGAGGGGAAAAGGCCCTCAGCCCCAGCATTTT,CANGTRGKGPQPQHF
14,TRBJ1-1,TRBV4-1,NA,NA,TGCGCCAACAGCCAAGGGATTATGGGGACTGTAGCTTTCTTT,CANSQGIMGTVAFF
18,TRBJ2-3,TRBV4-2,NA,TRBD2,TGTGCCATCAGCCAAGAGGCTGGTTCGGGGGGGACGACAGATACGCAGTATTTT,CAISQEAGSGGTTDTQYF
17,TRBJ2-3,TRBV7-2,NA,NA,TGTGCCAGCAACACCCGAGGGCGGGGTCAAAGATCAGATACGCAGTATTTT,CASNTRGRGQRSDTQYF
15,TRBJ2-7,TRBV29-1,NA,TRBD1,TGCAGCGTTCGAATCCGGGACAGTGGGTCCTGCGAGCAGTACTTC,CSVRIRDSGSCEQYF
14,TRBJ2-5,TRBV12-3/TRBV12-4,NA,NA,TGTGCCAGCATCTTACCGGACACCCAAGATACCCAGTACTTC,CASILPDTQDTQYF
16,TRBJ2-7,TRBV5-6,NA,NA,TGTGCCAGTAGCTTGCTTACCCTGTGGCAAACCTACGAGCAGTACTTC,CASSLLTLWQTYEQYF
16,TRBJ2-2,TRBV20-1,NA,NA,TGCAGTGCTAAATCTGGGGCAGGGGCGAACACCGGGGAGCTGTATTTT,CSAKSGAGANTGELYF